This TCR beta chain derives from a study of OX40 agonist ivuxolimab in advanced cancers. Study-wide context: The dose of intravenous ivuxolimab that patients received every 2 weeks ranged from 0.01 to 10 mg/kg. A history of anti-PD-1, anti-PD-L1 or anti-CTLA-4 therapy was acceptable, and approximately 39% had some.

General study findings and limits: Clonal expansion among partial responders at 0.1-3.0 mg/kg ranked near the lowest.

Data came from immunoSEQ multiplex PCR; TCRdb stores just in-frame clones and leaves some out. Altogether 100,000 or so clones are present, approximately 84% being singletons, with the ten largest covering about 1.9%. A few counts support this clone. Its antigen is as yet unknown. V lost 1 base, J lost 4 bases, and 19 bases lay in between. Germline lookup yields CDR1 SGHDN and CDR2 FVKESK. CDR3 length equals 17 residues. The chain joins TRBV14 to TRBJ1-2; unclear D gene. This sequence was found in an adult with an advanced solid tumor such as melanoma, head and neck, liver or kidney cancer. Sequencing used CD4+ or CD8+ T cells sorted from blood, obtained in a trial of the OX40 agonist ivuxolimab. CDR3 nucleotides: TGTGCCAGCAGCCAAGCCGGGAGGGAGACCGTAGGCTATGGCTACACCTTC. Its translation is CASSQAGRETVGYGYTF.